This T cell receptor beta chain emerged from a study of spatial heterogeneity in lung cancer. Findings of the study overall: Resection blood, more than follow-up blood, showed ubiquitous expanded tumor TCRs.

The time point here: blood at routine non-recurrence follow-up after resection. Material for sequencing was whole RNA from tumor, nontumor lung or frozen PBMC, left unsorted. A remark on this clonotype: Its matching antigen is unknown.

Germline-derived CDR1 and CDR2 are DFQATT and SNEGSKA (reference sequence). Trimming took off 4 bases at V and 5 bases at J, with 15 bases between the two ends. CDR3 length: 14 residues. TCRdb processed the 5' RACE reads anew with MiXCR; each CDR3 protein has one entry. The repertoire holds roughly 72,000 distinct CDR3 sequences, around 8.9% seen once, with around 1.9% in the top ten. This sequence originates from a female donor with early-stage non-small cell lung cancer. Specimen: PBMCs, collected at follow-up. The gene calls are TRBV20-1 and TRBJ2-1; perhaps TRBD1 as D (5 bases). The DNA for the CDR3 is TGCAGTGCTATCGGGCCTAAAGGGGACAATGAGCAGTTCTTC. Its protein is CSAIGPKGDNEQFF.